The following is a TCR beta chain sequence with its context. Its matching antigen is unknown. The data stem from a study of OX40 agonist ivuxolimab in advanced cancers. Deletions cut 4 bases from V and 7 bases from J, with 8 bases between. The CDR3 runs 12 residues. In germline, CDR1 is SGHTA, CDR2 FQGTGA. Study-wide results and limits: Expanded clones were, on average, more numerous among CD8+ T cells than CD4+.

Assay: immunoSEQ multiplex PCR; the TCRdb copy retains only in-frame clones and omits some. Of around 66,000 clones in the sample, just over 85% were seen once. The clonotype originates from an adult with an advanced solid tumor such as melanoma, head and neck, liver or kidney cancer. The material sequenced was CD4+ or CD8+ T cells sorted from blood, taken in a trial of the OX40 agonist ivuxolimab. The rearrangement joins TRBV7-3 to TRBJ2-1; D gene uncertain. The CDR3 DNA sequence: TGTGCCAGCAGCTCCCCTGCTAATGAGCAGTTCTTC. Encoded protein: CASSSPANEQFF.